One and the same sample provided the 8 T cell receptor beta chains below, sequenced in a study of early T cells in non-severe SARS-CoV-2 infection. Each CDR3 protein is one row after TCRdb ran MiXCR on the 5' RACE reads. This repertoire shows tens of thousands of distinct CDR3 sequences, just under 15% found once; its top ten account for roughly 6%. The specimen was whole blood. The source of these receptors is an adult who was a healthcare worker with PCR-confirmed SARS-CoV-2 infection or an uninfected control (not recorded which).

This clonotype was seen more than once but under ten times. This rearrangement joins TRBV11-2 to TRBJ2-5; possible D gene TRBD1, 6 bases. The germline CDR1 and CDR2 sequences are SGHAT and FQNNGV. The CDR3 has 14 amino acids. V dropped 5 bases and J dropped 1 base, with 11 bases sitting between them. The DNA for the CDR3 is TGTGCCAGCAGCCAGCGGACAGTCCAAGAGACCCAGTACTTC. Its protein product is CASSQRTVQETQYF.

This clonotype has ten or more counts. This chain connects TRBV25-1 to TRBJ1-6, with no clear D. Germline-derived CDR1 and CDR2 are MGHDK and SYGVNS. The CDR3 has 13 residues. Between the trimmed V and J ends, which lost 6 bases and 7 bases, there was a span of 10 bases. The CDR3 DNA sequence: TGTGCCAGCAGCCTCCAGGAAAATTCACCCCTCCACTTT. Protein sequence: CASSLQENSPLHF.

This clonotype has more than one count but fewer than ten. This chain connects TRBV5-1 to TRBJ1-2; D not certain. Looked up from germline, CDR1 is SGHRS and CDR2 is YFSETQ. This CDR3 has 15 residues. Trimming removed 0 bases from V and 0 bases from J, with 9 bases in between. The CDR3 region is CASSLGLGANYGYTF. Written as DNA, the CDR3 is TGCGCCAGCAGCTTGGGGCTGGGAGCTAACTATGGCTACACCTTC.

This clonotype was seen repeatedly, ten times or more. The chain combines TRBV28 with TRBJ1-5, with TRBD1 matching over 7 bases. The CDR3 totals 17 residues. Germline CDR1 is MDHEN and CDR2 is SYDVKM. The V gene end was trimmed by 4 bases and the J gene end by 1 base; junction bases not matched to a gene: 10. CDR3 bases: TGTGCCAGCAGTTCATTTAGGGGGCATTCGAGCAATCAGCCCCAGCATTTT. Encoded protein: CASSSFRGHSSNQPQHF.

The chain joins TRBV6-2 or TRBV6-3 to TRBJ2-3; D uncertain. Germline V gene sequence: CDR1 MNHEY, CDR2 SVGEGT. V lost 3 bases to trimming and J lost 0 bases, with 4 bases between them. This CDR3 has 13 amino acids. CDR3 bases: TGTGCCAGCAGTTATCAGAGCACAGATACGCAGTATTTT. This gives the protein CASSYQSTDTQYF.

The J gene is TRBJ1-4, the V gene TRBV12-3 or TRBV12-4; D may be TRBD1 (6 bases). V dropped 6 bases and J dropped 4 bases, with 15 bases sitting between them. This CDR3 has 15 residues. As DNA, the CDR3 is TGTGCCAGCAGCACGTCCAGGGGAATTAATGAAAAACTGTTTTTT. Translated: CASSTSRGINEKLFF.

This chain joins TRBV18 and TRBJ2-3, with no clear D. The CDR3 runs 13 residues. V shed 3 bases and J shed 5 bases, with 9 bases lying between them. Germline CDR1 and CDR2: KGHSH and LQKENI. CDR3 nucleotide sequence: TGTGCCAGCTCACCTTCGGCTGGAGATACGCAGTATTTT. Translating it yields CASSPSAGDTQYF.

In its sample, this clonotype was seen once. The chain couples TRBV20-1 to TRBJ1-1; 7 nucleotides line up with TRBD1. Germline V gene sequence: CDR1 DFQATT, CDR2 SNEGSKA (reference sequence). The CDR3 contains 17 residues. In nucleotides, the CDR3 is TGCGGTACCGACCTGGGGGGGACAGTCTCGATGAACACTGAAGCTTTCTTT. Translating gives CGTDLGGTVSMNTEAFF.